The 5 T cell receptor beta chains in this list originate from one sample, sequenced in a study of cytomegalovirus exposure and HLA in healthy donors. Sequencing was performed with immunoSEQ multiplex PCR; in TCRdb, only in-frame clones are kept and a portion is missing. Of approximately 170,000 clones in the sample, 91% are singletons; the top ten hold over 2.5%. The specimen sequenced was PBMCs. The receptors were sampled from a woman under 30 in good health and CMV-seropositive.

The CDR3 region has the DNA TGTGCCAGCAGTGAAGGGATTAGCGGGAGATATGCCTACGAGCAGTACTTC. Its translation is CASSEGISGRYAYEQYF. The chain joins TRBV6-1 to TRBJ2-7, with 9 bases fitting TRBD2. Germline CDR1 and CDR2: MNHNS and SASEGT. Trimming at V came to 1 base and at J to 2 bases, leaving 9 bases not matched to a gene. This CDR3 has 17 residues.

The rearrangement joins TRBV11-2 to TRBJ2-5; the D is unclear. The length of the CDR3 is 15 residues. CDR1 is SGHAT, CDR2 FQNNGV, per germline. V lost 5 bases, J lost 0 bases, and 13 bases lay in between. The CDR3 sequence is CASSPNVAYQETQYF. The CDR3 DNA reads as TGTGCCAGCAGCCCGAACGTAGCCTACCAAGAGACCCAGTACTTC.

This clone was counted a single time. The chain joins TRBV30 to TRBJ1-4; D remains ambiguous. Trimming pared 2 bases from V and 3 bases from J, leaving 13 bases between. This CDR3 contains 15 residues. CDR1 and CDR2 from the germline V gene are GTSNPN and SVGIG (reference sequence). This chain's CDR3 is CAWSSRRQPNEKLFF. CDR3 DNA: TGTGCCTGGAGTTCCCGTAGACAACCTAATGAAAAACTGTTTTTT.

The V call is TRBV7-3, the J call TRBJ2-3; maybe TRBD1 (5 bases). The CDR3 covers 15 residues. Germline V gene sequence: CDR1 SGHTA, CDR2 FQGTGA. Deletions cut 5 bases from V and 5 bases from J, with 17 bases between. CDR3 sequence reads: CASSLEGAKGDTQYF. The CDR3 DNA is TGTGCCAGCAGCCTTGAAGGGGCGAAGGGAGATACGCAGTATTTT.

The J gene is TRBJ1-3, the V gene TRBV4-1; a weak D match, TRBD1 (5 bases). Trimming stripped 6 bases from V and 3 bases from J, with 15 bases between. This CDR3 is built from 15 residues. CDR1 is MGHRA and CDR2 is YSYEKL in the germline V gene. CDR3 residues: CASSQSGGFGNTIYF. For the CDR3, the DNA is TGCGCCAGCAGTCAAAGCGGGGGATTTGGAAACACCATATATTTT.